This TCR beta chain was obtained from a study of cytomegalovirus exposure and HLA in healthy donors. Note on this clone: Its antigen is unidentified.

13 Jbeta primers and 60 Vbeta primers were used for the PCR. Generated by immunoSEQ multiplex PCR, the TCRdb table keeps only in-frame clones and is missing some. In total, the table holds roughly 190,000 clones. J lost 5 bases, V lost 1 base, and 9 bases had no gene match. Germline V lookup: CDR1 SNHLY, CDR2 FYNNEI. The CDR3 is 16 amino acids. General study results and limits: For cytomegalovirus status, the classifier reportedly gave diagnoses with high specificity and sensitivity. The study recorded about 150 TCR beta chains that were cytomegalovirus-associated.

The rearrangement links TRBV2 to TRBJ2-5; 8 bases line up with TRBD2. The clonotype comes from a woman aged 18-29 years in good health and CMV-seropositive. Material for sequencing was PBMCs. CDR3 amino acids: CASSEVGTGGRETQYF. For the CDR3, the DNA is TGTGCCAGCAGTGAAGTTGGTACGGGGGGGCGGGAGACCCAGTACTTC.